This passage covers 14 T cell receptor beta chains from one sample sequenced in a study of T cell changes during pregnancy in multiple sclerosis. The protocol was immunoSEQ multiplex PCR, while the TCRdb copy is restricted to in-frame clones and leaves out a portion. The sample has about 84,000 clones, nearly 95% seen once; the top ten hold more than 0.75%. The sample here was peripheral blood, taken in the second trimester of pregnancy. These receptors were taken from a female donor in good health, enrolled as a control in a pregnancy study.

This chain links TRBV7-9 with TRBJ1-1, with 7 bases identical to TRBD1. In germline, CDR1 is SEHNR, CDR2 FQNEAQ (reference sequence). V gave up 1 base and J gave up 0 bases; unmatched junction bases: 2. This CDR3 has 15 residues. The CDR3 is CASSLGDRVNTEAFF. As DNA, the CDR3 is TGTGCCAGCAGCTTAGGAGACAGGGTGAACACTGAAGCTTTCTTT. The full variable domain, completed using reference TRBV7-9 and TRBJ1-1, is DTGVSQNPRHKITKRGQNVTFRCDPISEHNRLYWYRQTLGQGPEFLTYFQNEAQLEKSRLLSDRFSAERPKGSFSTLEIQRTEQGDSAMYLCASSLGDRVNTEAFFGQGTRLTVV.

The V and J genes are TRBV5-6 and TRBJ2-3; 15 positions match TRBD2. Germline V gene sequence: CDR1 SGHDT, CDR2 YYEEEE. The length of the CDR3 is 16 residues. V lost 4 bases and J lost 5; bases outside the gene matches: 5. CDR3 DNA: TGTGCCAGCAGCGAGATGGGACTAGCGGGAGGAGATACGCAGTATTTT. As protein: CASSEMGLAGGDTQYF. The full variable domain, rest sourced from reference TRBV5-6 and TRBJ2-3, is DAGVTQSPTHLIKTRGQQVTLRCSPKSGHDTVSWYQQALGQGPQFIFQYYEEEERQRGNFPDRFSGHQFPNYSSELNVNALLLGDSALYLCASSEMGLAGGDTQYFGPGTRLTVL.

The V call is TRBV5-1, the J call TRBJ1-1, with TRBD1 identical over 9 bases. The trim removed 4 bases at V and 5 bases at J, leaving 6 bases unmatched. The CDR3 consists of 14 residues. CDR1 SGHRS and CDR2 YFSETQ come from the germline V gene. The CDR3 coding sequence is TGCGCCAGCAGCGGGGGACAGGGAAAGACTGAAGCTTTCTTT. Translated: CASSGGQGKTEAFF.

This sequence joins TRBV29-1 and TRBJ1-2; 9 positions agree with TRBD1. The CDR3 is 13 residues long. Germline assignment: CDR1 SQVTM and CDR2 ANQGSEA. V dropped 6 bases and J dropped 8; count of bases not matched to a gene: 10. CDR3 amino acids: CSVGQGSRSGYTF. DNA for the CDR3: TGCAGCGTCGGACAGGGGTCGAGGAGCGGCTACACCTTC. The full variable domain, with the rest looked up from reference TRBV29-1 and TRBJ1-2, is SAVISQKPSRDICQRGTSLTIQCQVDSQVTMMFWYRQQPGQSLTLIATANQGSEATYESGFVIDKFPISRPNLTFSTLTVSNMSPEDSSIYLCSVGQGSRSGYTFGSGTRLTVV.

The chain links TRBV5-6 to TRBJ2-3, with TRBD2 matching 12 bases. CDR1 and CDR2 from the germline V gene are SGHDT and YYEEEE. J lost 2 bases, V lost 1 base, and 2 bases had no gene match. The CDR3 contains 16 residues. The CDR3 is CASSLRTSGITDTQYF. The CDR3 nucleotides read TGTGCCAGCAGCTTGAGGACTAGCGGGATCACAGATACGCAGTATTTT. Full variable domain (missing parts from reference TRBV5-6 and TRBJ2-3): DAGVTQSPTHLIKTRGQQVTLRCSPKSGHDTVSWYQQALGQGPQFIFQYYEEEERQRGNFPDRFSGHQFPNYSSELNVNALLLGDSALYLCASSLRTSGITDTQYFGPGTRLTVL.

The CDR3 protein is CASSLRAGGLNTEAFF. CDR3 coding DNA: TGCGCCAGCAGCTTGAGGGCAGGGGGCCTTAACACTGAAGCTTTCTTT. The chain has TRBV5-1 and TRBJ1-1; 8 positions agree with TRBD1. CDR1 and CDR2 from the germline V gene are SGHRS and YFSETQ. This CDR3 has 16 residues. V lost 1 base to trimming and J lost 2 bases; unmatched junction nucleotides: 7.

In DNA form, the CDR3 reads TGTGCCAGCAGTGAAGCTTTATCGGGAGGGGAAGAGACCCAGTACTTC. Its translation is CASSEALSGGEETQYF. The rearrangement joins TRBV2 to TRBJ2-5, with TRBD2 identical over 8 bases. The V segment lost 0 bases and the J segment 3 bases; nucleotides outside the gene matches: 6. The germline gives CDR1 SNHLY, CDR2 FYNNEI. CDR3 length: 16 amino acids.

The rearrangement links TRBV19 to TRBJ1-3; D unclear. The germline V and J ends were trimmed by 2 bases and 1 base, with 9 bases remaining between them. Germline CDR1 is LNHDA and CDR2 is SQIVND (reference sequence). CDR3 length equals 15 residues. CDR3 amino acids: CASSISGASGNTIYF. As DNA, the CDR3 is TGTGCCAGTAGTATATCGGGAGCGTCTGGAAACACCATATATTTT.

The gene calls are TRBV2 and TRBJ2-2; 11 positions match TRBD2. CDR1 is SNHLY, CDR2 FYNNEI, per germline. The trim removed 6 bases at V and 3 bases at J, leaving 3 bases unmatched. The CDR3 loop spans 15 amino acids. Here the CDR3 reads CASRRLAGHTGELFF. The CDR3 DNA is TGTGCCAGCAGACGACTAGCGGGACACACCGGGGAGCTGTTTTTT. Variable domain in full (rest from reference TRBV2 and TRBJ2-2): EPEVTQTPSHQVTQMGQEVILRCVPISNHLYFYWYRQILGQKVEFLVSFYNNEISEKSEIFDDQFSVERPDGSNFTLKIRSTKLEDSAMYFCASRRLAGHTGELFFGEGSRLTVL.

The chain carries TRBV28 and TRBJ1-4; D remains ambiguous. Looked up from germline, CDR1 is MDHEN and CDR2 is SYDVKM. CDR3 size: 14 residues. Trimming took off 6 bases at V and 10 bases at J, with 18 bases between the two ends. Here the CDR3 DNA reads TGTGCCAGCAGAGTCGGGATCTCTCCGGGAAAACTGTTTTTT. Translation: CASRVGISPGKLFF.

The chain couples TRBV6-6 to TRBJ2-1; 7 bases match TRBD2. CDR1 and CDR2 from the germline V gene are MNHNY and SVGAGI (reference sequence). J was trimmed by 6 bases and V by 4 bases; bases with no gene match: 9. This CDR3 region has 15 residues. The CDR3 reads CASSSLGGSSNEQFF. DNA of the CDR3: TGTGCCAGCAGTTCTCTTGGCGGGAGTAGCAATGAGCAGTTCTTC.

The CDR3 sequence is CASSPGGASNQPQHF. The CDR3 nucleotides are TGTGCCAGCTCACCGGGAGGGGCCAGCAATCAGCCCCAGCATTTT. J is TRBJ1-5 and V is TRBV18, with a weak D call TRBD1 (5 bases). This CDR3 region has 15 residues. Trimming removed 3 bases at V and 1 base at J, with 10 bases between. Per the germline V gene, CDR1 is KGHSH and CDR2 is LQKENI. The whole variable domain, filled in from reference TRBV18 and TRBJ1-5, reads NAGVMQNPRHLVRRRGQEARLRCSPMKGHSHVYWYRQLPEEGLKFMVYLQKENIIDESGMPKERFSAEFPKEGPSILRIQQVVRGDSAAYFCASSPGGASNQPQHFGDGTRLSIL.

The chain is built from TRBV28 and TRBJ2-7; 14 positions match TRBD2. CDR1 is MDHEN, CDR2 SYDVKM, per germline. There are 19 residues in the CDR3. V lost 0 bases, J lost 7 bases, and 14 bases stayed unmatched. The CDR3 sequence: CASSLWNLGTSGSRLEQYF. In nucleotides, the CDR3 is TGTGCCAGCAGTTTATGGAATCTGGGGACTAGCGGGAGCCGCCTGGAGCAGTACTTC.

This sequence joins TRBV28 and TRBJ2-2, with D perhaps TRBD2 (7 bases). The CDR3 contains 14 residues. The ends were cut back, 3 bases at V and 5 bases at J, with 10 bases in the middle. The germline V gene encodes CDR1 MDHEN and CDR2 SYDVKM. The DNA of the CDR3 is TGTGCCAGCAGTTTCAGGGGAGGGACCGGGGAGCTGTTTTTT. Translated, it gives CASSFRGGTGELFF. Full variable domain (rest looked up from reference TRBV28 and TRBJ2-2): DVKVTQSSRYLVKRTGEKVFLECVQDMDHENMFWYRQDPGLGLRLIYFSYDVKMKEKGDIPEGYSVSREKKERFSLILESASTNQTSMYLCASSFRGGTGELFFGEGSRLTVL.